This T cell receptor beta chain appears in the sequencing data of a study of Tregs in tolerant kidney transplant recipients. Study-wide results and limits: Expanding Tregs on activated donor B cells appeared to best identify donor-specific TCRbeta clones. Few patients were studied, so findings need validation in larger groups.

In germline, CDR1 is SGHNT, CDR2 YYREEE (reference sequence). The V gene lost 0 bases and the J gene lost 4 bases, with 16 bases spanning the gap. This CDR3 has 16 residues. CD4+CD25+CD127- Tregs, CD4+CD25- non-Tregs, CD4 and CD8 cells were sorted. Notes on this clone: The antigen is not known.

Sequencing was performed with immunoSEQ multiplex PCR; in TCRdb, only in-frame clones are kept and a portion is missing. The sample holds about 240,000 clones, 84% seen once. The rearrangement links TRBV5-4 to TRBJ1-2; D is possibly TRBD1 (6 bases). This receptor was identified in a human donor in good health. Sequences were obtained from CD4+ T cells from blood. The CDR3: CASSLEGGRAAYGYTF. The CDR3 bases are TGTGCCAGCAGCTTGGAGGGGGGCAGGGCGGCCTATGGCTACACCTTC. Full variable domain (outside the CDR3, taken from reference TRBV5-4 and TRBJ1-2): ETGVTQSPTHLIKTRGQQVTLRCSSQSGHNTVSWYQQALGQGPQFIFQYYREEENGRGNFPPRFSGLQFPNYSSELNVNALELDDSALYLCASSLEGGRAAYGYTFGSGTRLTVV.